This TCR beta chain was sequenced in a study of blood T cell repertoires in COVID-19. In the study overall: The United States, Italy and Spain were the sources of the acute and convalescent COVID-19 samples.

Germline V lookup: CDR1 SGHRS, CDR2 YFSETQ. CDR3 length: 15 residues. V lost 4 bases, J lost 2 bases, and 12 bases lay in between. Here immunoSEQ multiplex PCR was the method, and the copy in TCRdb shows in-frame clones only, minus some. The sample contains fewer than 350,000 clones, 80% to 90% of which appear only once. Those enrolled in Seattle joined during active infection and were followed longitudinally afterward. The sample consisted of peripheral blood. This chain connects TRBV5-1 to TRBJ2-2; D is perhaps TRBD1 (6 bases). This receptor was obtained from a woman in her twenties or thirties with COVID-19, enrolled during active disease. The CDR3 DNA sequence: TGCGCCAGCAGCGTGGGACACAGAAACACCGGGGAGCTGTTTTTT. Translated, it gives CASSVGHRNTGELFF.